The 7 T cell receptor beta chains listed next were all sequenced from one sample in a study of early T cells in non-severe SARS-CoV-2 infection. MiXCR was run by TCRdb on the 5' RACE reads, yielding one entry per CDR3 protein. The table shows 30,000 to 45,000 distinct CDR3 sequences, with 5.5% occurring only once. This specimen consisted of whole blood, obtained at baseline. These receptors originate from an adult who was a healthcare worker with PCR-confirmed SARS-CoV-2 infection or an uninfected control (not recorded which).

About this clonotype itself: This is likely a read error, given that the CDR3 carries no conserved phenylalanine or tryptophan at its end. The chain combines TRBV2 with TRBJ1-2, with D uncertain. The CDR3 spans 12 residues. The V gene's germline CDR1 is SNHLY and CDR2 FYNNEI. CDR3: CVSWSGNYGYTL. The DNA for the CDR3 is TGTGTCAGCTGGTCCGGAAACTATGGCTACACCCTC.

This clonotype was recorded many times. The genes are TRBV5-1 and TRBJ1-2; D ambiguous. V dropped 4 bases and J dropped 4 bases, with 17 bases sitting between them. Germline lookup yields CDR1 SGHRS and CDR2 YFSETQ. This CDR3 is 15 amino acids long. The CDR3 DNA reads as TGCGCCAGCAGCCTGCGAAGCGGAGTTGGCTATGGCTACACCTTC. Its translation: CASSLRSGVGYGYTF.

This clonotype was seen more than once but under ten times. The chain uses TRBV5-4 and TRBJ2-5; D is perhaps TRBD1 or TRBD2 (5 bases each). The V gene lost 0 bases and the J gene lost 5 bases, with 8 bases spanning the gap. The germline V gene has CDR1 SGHNT and CDR2 YYREEE (reference sequence). The CDR3 covers 13 residues. This CDR3 is CASSLAGRETQYF. The CDR3, as DNA: TGTGCCAGCAGCTTGGCGGGACGGGAGACCCAGTACTTC.

This clonotype was counted between two and nine times. The genes are TRBV10-3 and TRBJ1-5; 10 bases fit TRBD1. CDR1 and CDR2 from the germline V gene are ENHRY and SYGVKD. The CDR3 has 17 amino acids. V shed 4 bases and J 0 bases; nucleotides not matched to a gene: 6. In DNA form, the CDR3 reads TGTGCCATCAGTGGTTCCGGGACAGGGGATAGCAATCAGCCCCAGCATTTT. Translation: CAISGSGTGDSNQPQHF.

This clonotype was observed a few times. The J gene is TRBJ2-7, the V gene TRBV12-3 or TRBV12-4; D call uncertain. CDR3 size: 13 residues. The V gene lost 8 bases and the J gene lost 2 bases, with 13 bases spanning the gap. CDR3 region: CASPRHWTYEQYF. The CDR3 coding sequence is TGTGCCAGCCCTAGACATTGGACCTACGAGCAGTACTTC.

The chain couples TRBV20-1 to TRBJ2-2; D remains unclear. The germline gives CDR1 DFQATT, CDR2 SNEGSKA (reference sequence). The length of the CDR3 is 14 residues. V lost 5 bases, J lost 3 bases, and 13 bases lay in between. The CDR3 region is CSAPHPQDTGELFF. The CDR3, as DNA: TGCAGTGCTCCCCACCCCCAGGACACCGGGGAGCTGTTTTTT.

This clonotype was observed at least ten times. The genes are TRBV6-2 or TRBV6-3 and TRBJ2-1, with 10 bases fitting TRBD2. The CDR3 contains 14 residues. Germline V gene sequence: CDR1 MNHEY, CDR2 SVGEGT. After removal of 8 bases from V and 3 bases from J, the junction contained 4 bases not matched to a gene. The CDR3 is CASSGLADYNEQFF. DNA of the CDR3: TGTGCCAGCTCCGGACTAGCGGACTACAATGAGCAGTTCTTC.